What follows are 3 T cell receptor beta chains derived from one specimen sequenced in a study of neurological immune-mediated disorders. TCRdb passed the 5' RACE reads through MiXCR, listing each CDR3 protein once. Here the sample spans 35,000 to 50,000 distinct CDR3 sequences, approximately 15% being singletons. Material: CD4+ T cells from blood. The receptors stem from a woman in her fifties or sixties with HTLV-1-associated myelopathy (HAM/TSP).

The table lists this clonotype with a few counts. CDR3 in amino acids: CASSSRGTYEQYF. For the CDR3, the DNA is TGCGCCAGCAGCTCCCGAGGGACCTACGAGCAGTACTTC. This sequence joins TRBV5-1 and TRBJ2-7; D is perhaps TRBD2 (5 bases). Germline V gene data show CDR1 as SGHRS and CDR2 as YFSETQ. The CDR3 spans 13 residues. V was pared by 3 bases and J by 2 bases, with 9 bases between.

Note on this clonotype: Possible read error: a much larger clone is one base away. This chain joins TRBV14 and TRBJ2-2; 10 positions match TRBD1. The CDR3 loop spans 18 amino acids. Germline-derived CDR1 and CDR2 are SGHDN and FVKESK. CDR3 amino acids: CASSQAWGQGSNTVELFF. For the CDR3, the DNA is TGTGCCAGCAGCCAAGCCTGGGGACAGGGGTCGAACACCGTGGAGCTGTTTTTT.

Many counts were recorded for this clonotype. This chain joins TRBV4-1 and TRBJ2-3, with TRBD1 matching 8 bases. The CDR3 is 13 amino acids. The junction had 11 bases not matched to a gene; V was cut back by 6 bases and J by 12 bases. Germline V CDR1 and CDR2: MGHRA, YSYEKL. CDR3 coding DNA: TGCGCCAGCAGACCTCAGGGGGCCCGGGTTCAGTATTTT. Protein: CASRPQGARVQYF.